These T cell receptor beta chains were read from a single sample in a study of neoadjuvant anti-PD-1 for oral cavity cancer. Generated by immunoSEQ multiplex PCR, the TCRdb table keeps only in-frame clones and is missing some. The table has tens of thousands of clones, 65% to 85% seen once; the top ten hold just over 2.5%. Sequencing was performed on PBMCs, taken before nivolumab (anti-PD-1) treatment. The source is a person aged 40 to 85 with oral cavity squamous cell carcinoma. Both conserved end residues are part of each CDR3. A D gene is named only where the DNA matches it firmly. Clone size appears in some rows only: once, few, many, or a class for an expanded clone.

V gene	J gene	clone size	CDR3 length	D gene	CDR3 protein	CDR3 DNA
TRBV18	TRBJ1-1	few	14	-	CASSPQGAQAEAFF	TGTGCCAGCTCACCTCAGGGTGCCCAGGCTGAAGCTTTCTTT
TRBV10-1	TRBJ1-2	-	13	-	CASSESLNYGYTF	TGCGCCAGCAGTGAGTCCCTCAACTATGGCTACACCTTC
TRBV6-1	TRBJ1-4	-	11	-	CASLRNEKLFF	TGTGCTTCTTTGCGTAATGAAAAACTGTTTTTT
TRBV6-5	TRBJ2-2	-	15	TRBD1	CASRSQGAGTGELFF	TGTGCCAGCAGAAGCCAGGGGGCAGGAACCGGGGAGCTGTTTTTT
TRBV6-1	TRBJ1-5	-	14	-	CASSGDSDSQPQHF	TGTGCCAGCAGTGGAGACAGTGATAGTCAGCCCCAGCATTTT
TRBV20-1	TRBJ1-2	-	11	-	CSAPISYGYTF	TGCAGTGCTCCGATATCCTATGGCTACACCTTC
TRBV11-2	TRBJ2-6	few	13	-	CASSLGGFNVLTF	TGTGCCAGCAGCTTAGGCGGGTTTAACGTCCTGACTTTC
TRBV7-3	TRBJ1-1	-	14	TRBD1	CASSLLGGNTEAFF	TGTGCCAGCAGCTTATTAGGGGGCAACACTGAAGCTTTCTTT
TRBV6-1	TRBJ1-5	-	14	TRBD1	CASSPQGGNQPQHF	TGTGCCAGCAGTCCACAGGGGGGCAATCAGCCCCAGCATTTT
TRBV30	TRBJ1-5	-	14	-	CAWSTPTSNQPQHF	TGTGCCTGGAGTACCCCGACTAGCAATCAGCCCCAGCATTTT
TRBV5-4	TRBJ2-2	-	16	TRBD1	CASSSGQLANTGELFF	TGTGCCAGCAGCTCGGGACAGCTAGCGAACACCGGGGAGCTGTTTTTT
TRBV11-2	TRBJ2-6	-	15	-	CASSSRTSGANVLTF	TGTGCCAGCAGCTCGCGAACTTCTGGGGCCAACGTCCTGACTTTC
TRBV28	TRBJ1-5	-	14	TRBD1	CASRETGGSQPQHF	TGTGCCAGCAGGGAAACAGGGGGCAGTCAGCCCCAGCATTTT
TRBV6-6	TRBJ1-5	-	16	TRBD1	CASSSGGQGSNQPQHF	TGTGCCAGCAGTTCGGGGGGACAGGGTAGCAATCAGCCCCAGCATTTT
TRBV14	TRBJ2-2	-	16	-	CASSQETGTFGGELFF	TGTGCCAGCAGCCAAGAGACAGGGACTTTTGGCGGGGAGCTGTTTTTT
TRBV19	TRBJ2-1	once	14	-	CASSSTTRGNEQFF	TGTGCCAGTAGTTCCACGACTAGGGGAAATGAGCAGTTCTTC
TRBV6-5	TRBJ1-2	-	13	-	CASSPDRNYGYTF	TGTGCCAGCAGCCCTGACAGGAACTATGGCTACACCTTC
TRBV13	TRBJ2-3	-	16	TRBD1	CASRWTGGGSRDTQYF	TGTGCCAGCAGGTGGACAGGGGGCGGTTCAAGAGATACGCAGTATTTT
TRBV6-5	TRBJ1-2	-	13	-	CASRRGRDYGYTF	TGTGCCAGCCGCAGGGGTAGGGACTATGGCTACACCTTC
TRBV27	TRBJ2-5	-	16	TRBD2	CASSLFGLEQQETQYF	TGTGCCAGCAGTTTATTCGGACTAGAACAACAAGAGACCCAGTACTTC
TRBV7-2	TRBJ2-7	few	15	-	CASSLAAPPYYEQYF	TGTGCCAGCAGCTTAGCAGCGCCACCATACTACGAGCAGTACTTC
TRBV2	TRBJ1-1	-	12	-	CASSLPQGEAFF	TGTGCCAGCAGCTTACCCCAGGGTGAAGCTTTCTTT
TRBV11-1	TRBJ1-3	few	16	TRBD1	CASSSGQGASGNTIYF	TGTGCCAGCAGCTCCGGACAGGGGGCTTCTGGAAACACCATATATTTT
TRBV18	TRBJ1-4	-	17	-	CASSPPGTFATNEKLFF	TGTGCCAGCTCACCACCGGGGACATTTGCGACTAATGAAAAACTGTTTTTT